The 25 T cell receptor beta chains reported below all come from one sample, sequenced in a study of molecular identifiers for immune sequencing clone quantification (dated by TCRdb to 2016 to 2019). Receptor libraries were prepared by PCR. The listed sequencing device is NextSeq 500. The public reads were reprocessed in TCRdb via fastp at Q25 and MiXCR, keeping in-frame beta chains. Rows are combined by CDR3 protein, so each entry shows the most common genes and DNA. The sample data list hundreds of thousands of distinct CDR3 sequences, and about 25% of these were observed just once. 0.6% to 0.9% of the sample comes from the top ten. Sequenced input: naive CD8+ T cells from blood, with Jurkat cell RNA spiked in. The cell subset or site label for this specimen denotes: FACS-sorted CD8+CD4-CCR7+CD45RA+ naive T cells. These receptors originate from a human donor in good health. Some libraries in this study had Jurkat cell RNA spiked in.

CDR3 in DNA: TGTGCCAGCAGCCCGGGACTAGGATCAGATACGCAGTATTTT. Its protein product is CASSPGLGSDTQYF. V is TRBV11-3 and J is TRBJ2-3; the match to TRBD2 covers 8 bases. CDR1 and CDR2 (germline): SGHNT, YENEEA. This CDR3 spans 14 amino acids. With V trimmed by 5 bases and J by 4 bases, 5 bases remained unmatched.

The rearrangement uses TRBV2 and TRBJ2-2; 13 bases map to TRBD2. V lost 6 bases and J lost 0; bases outside the gene matches: 4. CDR1 is SNHLY, CDR2 FYNNEI, per germline. The CDR3 is 17 residues long. CDR3 DNA: TGTGCCAGCAGCAGGACTAGCGGGGGCTCGAACACCGGGGAGCTGTTTTTT. Translating it yields CASSRTSGGSNTGELFF.

This rearrangement joins TRBV12-3 or TRBV12-4 to TRBJ2-3, with a possible D match to TRBD2 (7 bases). The CDR3 has 16 amino acids. V shed 8 bases and J shed 7 bases, with 25 bases lying between them. In DNA, the CDR3 is TGTGCCAGCCGAAGTTTAGTAATCGGGGGGCCGAATACGCAGTATTTT. This codes for CASRSLVIGGPNTQYF.

This clonotype was seen only a few times. The rearrangement joins TRBV29-1 to TRBJ2-7; D gene uncertain. The CDR3 runs 13 residues. V lost 2 bases and J 0 bases, leaving 8 bases between the germline ends. Germline CDR1 and CDR2: SQVTM and ANQGSEA. The CDR3, as DNA: TGCAGCGTTGAATTTGCCGTCTCCTACGAGCAGTACTTC. Amino acid sequence: CSVEFAVSYEQYF.

This clonotype was counted many times. V gene TRBV15 combines with J gene TRBJ2-7; TRBD2 is a possible D gene (6 bases). Germline V lookup: CDR1 LNHNV, CDR2 YYDKDF (reference sequence). Trimming pared 0 bases from V and 6 bases from J, leaving 15 bases between. The CDR3 spans 15 residues. CDR3 protein: CATSRDSLGGVEQYF. For the CDR3, the DNA is TGTGCCACCAGCAGAGATTCCCTCGGCGGGGTCGAGCAGTACTTC.

Comment on this clonotype: A read error may explain this, as a much larger clone is one base away. The conserved phenylalanine or tryptophan is not found at the CDR3 terminus, so this likely reflects a read error. The chain recombines TRBV6-2 or TRBV6-3 with TRBJ1-1; D may be TRBD1 (5 bases). V gave up 9 bases and J gave up 6 bases, with 8 bases separating them. The CDR3 has 10 residues. CDR1 is MNHEY and CDR2 is SVGEGT in the germline V gene. The CDR3: CASGDAEAFI. The CDR3 DNA reads as TGTGCCAGTGGGGACGCTGAAGCTTTCATT.

This clonotype was seen more than once but under ten times. This rearrangement joins TRBV19 to TRBJ2-7; D uncertain. Trimming pared 3 bases from V and 0 bases from J, leaving 9 bases between. The CDR3 totals 14 residues. Per germline, CDR1 LNHDA and CDR2 SQIVND (reference sequence). CDR3 nucleotide sequence: TGTGCCAGTAGTATGGGAAGGAGCTCCTACGAGCAGTACTTC. This translates into CASSMGRSSYEQYF.

The chain joins TRBV7-8 to TRBJ2-3; 7 nucleotides line up with TRBD1. The V gene end was trimmed by 8 bases and the J gene end by 2 bases; junction bases not matched to a gene: 25. This CDR3 contains 20 residues. Germline V gene lookup returns CDR1 SGHVS and CDR2 FQNEAQ. In DNA form, the CDR3 reads TGTGCCAGCGCCGCGTCAGCTACTGACAGGGATGGGGGTAACACAGATACGCAGTATTTT. Translated: CASAASATDRDGGNTDTQYF.

The sample holds a few counts of this clonotype. The chain joins TRBV28 to TRBJ2-1; no clear D gene. Germline V gene data show CDR1 as MDHEN and CDR2 as SYDVKM. V lost 6 bases and J lost 7, with 7 bases in between. The CDR3 is made up of 11 amino acids. The CDR3 nucleotides are TGTGCCAGCAGCCACCAGAATGAGCAGTTCTTC. This sequence encodes CASSHQNEQFF.

This clonotype was seen a few times. The chain joins TRBV28 to TRBJ2-1; no definite D call. The CDR3 consists of 12 residues. Germline V gene lookup returns CDR1 MDHEN and CDR2 SYDVKM. V gave up 6 bases and J gave up 5 bases, with 8 bases separating them. CDR3 in DNA: TGTGCCAGCAGCCCCGACCACAATGAGCAGTTCTTC. Encoded protein: CASSPDHNEQFF.

This clonotype was recorded many times. This chain connects TRBV25-1 to TRBJ2-1; D unclear. Trimming cost V 3 bases and J 2 bases, with 8 bases left between them. The CDR3 runs to 14 residues. CDR1 and CDR2 (germline): MGHDK, SYGVNS. The CDR3 region is CASSELRAYNEQFF. CDR3 DNA: TGTGCCAGCAGTGAGCTTAGAGCCTACAATGAGCAGTTCTTC.

This clonotype was picked up many times. The rearrangement joins TRBV7-2 to TRBJ1-5; D might be TRBD1 (5 bases). CDR1 and CDR2 (germline): SGHTA, FQGNSA. The CDR3 is 17 residues long. Trimming pared 5 bases from V and 1 base from J, leaving 18 bases between. The CDR3 DNA reads as TGTGCCAGCAGCCGTAAGACAGACCCGAGAAGCAATCAGCCCCAGCATTTT. As protein: CASSRKTDPRSNQPQHF.

The rearrangement uses TRBV28 and TRBJ1-2, with D possibly TRBD1 on 5 matching bases. Per germline, CDR1 MDHEN and CDR2 SYDVKM. There are 15 residues in the CDR3. V was clipped by 6 bases and J by 0 bases, with 14 bases between them. Here the CDR3 reads CASSPGTKANYGYTF. CDR3 nucleotides: TGTGCCAGCAGCCCCGGGACCAAAGCTAACTATGGCTACACCTTC.

To note about this clonotype: A read error may explain this, as a much larger clone is one base away. The genes are TRBV5-1 and TRBJ2-7; D might be TRBD1 (5 bases). From germline, CDR1 is SGHRS and CDR2 YFSETQ. This CDR3 comprises 13 residues. The CDR3 DNA reads TGCGCCAGCAGCTGGACAAATTCCTACGAGCGGTACTTC. This codes for CASSWTNSYERYF.

Points on this clonotype: A much larger clone differs from this one at a single base, so this may be a read error. The rearrangement links TRBV7-2 to TRBJ2-2, with D unresolved. The length of the CDR3 is 12 residues. CDR1 SGHTA and CDR2 FQGNSA come from the germline V gene. V was clipped by 7 bases and J by 13 bases, with 16 bases between them. CDR3 bases: TGTGCCAGCAACCTCCAAGGCCGGGCGCTGTTTTTT. Residues: CASNLQGRALFF.

This clonotype was counted between two and nine times. The V and J genes are TRBV30 and TRBJ2-5; 7 nucleotides align to TRBD1. The V and J ends lost 8 bases and 5 bases, in that order; junction bases with no gene match: 20. The CDR3 spans 16 residues. In germline, CDR1 is GTSNPN, CDR2 SVGIG (reference sequence). CDR3 in amino acids: CAGQGQAGPATETQYF. DNA of the CDR3: TGTGCCGGCCAAGGACAGGCCGGACCTGCAACGGAGACCCAGTACTTC.

Ten or more counts support this clonotype. The chain couples TRBV7-8 to TRBJ2-3, with TRBD2 matching over 14 bases. V gave up 5 bases and J gave up 4 bases; unmatched junction bases: 5. The CDR3 has 16 residues. The germline V gene encodes CDR1 SGHVS and CDR2 FQNEAQ. The CDR3 spells CASSLRLAGGADTQYF. The CDR3 coding sequence is TGTGCCAGCAGCCTCAGACTAGCGGGGGGGGCAGATACGCAGTATTTT.

The chain has TRBV27 and TRBJ2-7, with a possible D match to TRBD2 (5 bases). The CDR3 length is 14 residues. The germline V gene has CDR1 MNHEY and CDR2 SMNVEV (reference sequence). Trimming cost V 5 bases and J 5 bases, with 16 bases left between them. The CDR3 region has the DNA TGTGCCAGCAGTCCAGATGAGGGCGTAGACGAGCAGTACTTC. It yields the protein CASSPDEGVDEQYF.

This clonotype came up many times. CDR3 residues: CASTRGGDYQPQHF. The CDR3 DNA reads as TGTGCCAGCACGAGAGGGGGCGACTATCAGCCCCAGCATTTT. This rearrangement joins TRBV6-2 or TRBV6-3 to TRBJ1-5, with TRBD1 identical over 7 bases. Germline V gives CDR1 MNHEY, CDR2 SVGEGT. The CDR3 sequence is 14 residues long. V was clipped by 7 bases and J by 5 bases; unmatched bases: 8.

Ten or more counts support this clonotype. The chain is built from TRBV29-1 and TRBJ2-7; no reliable D call. The CDR3 is made up of 13 amino acids. From germline, CDR1 is SQVTM and CDR2 ANQGSEA. V was trimmed by 4 bases and J by 0 bases, leaving 10 bases between them. CDR3 coding DNA: TGCAGCGTTGTGTCCCAGCACTCCTACGAGCAGTACTTC. It codes for CSVVSQHSYEQYF.

To note about this clonotype: A read error may produce the germline difference seen at one junction end. The CDR3 DNA follows: TGTGCCAGCAGCTTAGGTTGGGGCACTGGAGCTTTCTTT. Translating it yields CASSLGWGTGAFF. J is TRBJ1-1 and V is TRBV7-6; maybe TRBD1 (5 bases). Germline V gene lookup returns CDR1 SGHVS and CDR2 FNYEAQ. This CDR3 has 13 amino acids.

Many counts were recorded for this clonotype. V usage is TRBV12-3 or TRBV12-4 and J usage is TRBJ1-3; TRBD1 might be the D (6 bases). The CDR3 is 15 amino acids. V was trimmed by 4 bases and J by 0 bases, leaving 10 bases between them. CDR3 DNA: TGTGCCAGCAGTTATTCAGGGGACTCTGGAAACACCATATATTTT. Translating gives CASSYSGDSGNTIYF.

This clonotype appeared many times. The J gene is TRBJ2-1, the V gene TRBV13; 7 nucleotides match TRBD1. This CDR3 is built from 16 residues. With 4 bases clipped from V and 8 bases from J, the junction kept 14 bases outside the gene matches. Germline V gene data show CDR1 as PRHDT and CDR2 as FYEKMQ (reference sequence). CDR3 in amino acids: CASSSSGTADWDEQFF. Here the CDR3 DNA reads TGTGCCAGCAGCTCATCCGGGACAGCTGATTGGGATGAGCAGTTCTTC.

This clonotype is a singleton in its sample. A read error may be the cause here, since a much bigger clone is one base away. This chain uses TRBV2 with TRBJ2-7, with D tentatively TRBD1 (6 bases). CDR3 length equals 13 residues. CDR1 is SNHLY and CDR2 is FYNNEI in the germline V gene. The ends were cut back, 2 bases at V and 7 bases at J, with 12 bases in the middle. CDR3 DNA sequence: TGTGCCAGCAGTGAAAAGGGGGTTCATGAGCAGTACTTC. As protein: CASSEKGVHEQYF.

As regards this clonotype: Since a much larger clone is just one base distant, this may be a read error. The rearrangement links TRBV11-2 to TRBJ2-1; D is uncertain. The CDR3 is 14 amino acids. Germline V gene lookup returns CDR1 SGHAT and CDR2 FQNNGV. The CDR3 region is CASSLGGPADEQIF. DNA for the CDR3: TGTGCCAGCAGCTTAGGAGGACCCGCGGATGAGCAGATCTTC. Supplemented by reference TRBV11-2 and TRBJ2-1, the full variable domain reads EAGVAQSPRYKIIEKRQSVAFWCNPISGHATLYWYQQILGQGPKLLIQFQNNGVVDDSQLPKDRFSAERLKGVDSTLKIQPAKLEDSAVYLCASSLGGPADEQIFGPGTRLTVL.